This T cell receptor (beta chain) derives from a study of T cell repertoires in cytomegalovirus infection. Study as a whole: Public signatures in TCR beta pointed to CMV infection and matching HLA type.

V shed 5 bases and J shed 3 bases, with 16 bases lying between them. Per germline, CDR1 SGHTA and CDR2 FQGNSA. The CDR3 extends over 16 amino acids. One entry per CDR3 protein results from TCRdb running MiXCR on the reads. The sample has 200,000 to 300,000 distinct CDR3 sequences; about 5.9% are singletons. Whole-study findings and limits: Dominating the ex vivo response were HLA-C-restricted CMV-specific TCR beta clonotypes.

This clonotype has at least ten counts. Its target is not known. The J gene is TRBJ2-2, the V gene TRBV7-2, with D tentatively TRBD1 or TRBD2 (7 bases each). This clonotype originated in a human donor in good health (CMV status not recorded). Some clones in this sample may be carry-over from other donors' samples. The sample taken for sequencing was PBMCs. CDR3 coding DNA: TGTGCCAGCAGCCGGGGGGCAGGGGGAGACACCGGGGAGCTGTTTTTT. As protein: CASSRGAGGDTGELFF.